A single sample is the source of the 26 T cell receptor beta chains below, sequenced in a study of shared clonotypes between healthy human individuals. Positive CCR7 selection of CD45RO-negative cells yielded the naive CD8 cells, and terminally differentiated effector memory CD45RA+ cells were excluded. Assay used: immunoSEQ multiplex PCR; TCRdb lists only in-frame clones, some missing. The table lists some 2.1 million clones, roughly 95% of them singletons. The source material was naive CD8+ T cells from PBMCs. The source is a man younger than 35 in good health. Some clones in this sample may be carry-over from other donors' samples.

The CDR3 sequence is CASSLTPAETEYEQYF. Here the CDR3 DNA reads TGCGCCAGCAGCTTGACTCCCGCAGAGACGGAATACGAGCAGTACTTC. The J gene is TRBJ2-7, the V gene TRBV5-1; D remains ambiguous. With 1 base removed from V and 4 bases from J, the gap between germline ends came to 18 bases. Germline V lookup: CDR1 SGHRS, CDR2 YFSETQ. The CDR3 runs to 16 residues.

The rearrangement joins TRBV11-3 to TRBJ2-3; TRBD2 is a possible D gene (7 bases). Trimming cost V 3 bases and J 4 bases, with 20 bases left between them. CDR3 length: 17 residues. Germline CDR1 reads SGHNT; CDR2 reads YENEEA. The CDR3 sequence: CASSLHPPGGGADTQYF. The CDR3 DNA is TGTGCCAGCAGCTTGCACCCACCGGGGGGCGGGGCAGATACGCAGTATTTT.

CDR3 in DNA: TGTGCCAGCAGTGAACGACTAGCGGGAGGGCCGAGGTACAATGAGCAGTTCTTC. Translation gives CASSERLAGGPRYNEQFF. The chain is built from TRBV6-1 and TRBJ2-1, with 14 bases identical to TRBD2. The length of the CDR3 is 18 residues. Germline V gene lookup returns CDR1 MNHNS and CDR2 SASEGT. The ends lost 2 bases at V and 4 bases at J; junction bases unmatched: 7.

The CDR3 DNA reads TGTGCCAGCAGACCGTCAAGGGACGACGGTGCCTATGGCTACACCTTC. This translates into CASRPSRDDGAYGYTF. The rearrangement joins TRBV5-4 to TRBJ1-2; D perhaps matches TRBD1 (5 bases). This CDR3 contains 16 residues. V was shortened by 5 bases and J by 4 bases, with 21 bases between the two germline ends. The germline V gene encodes CDR1 SGHNT and CDR2 YYREEE (reference sequence).

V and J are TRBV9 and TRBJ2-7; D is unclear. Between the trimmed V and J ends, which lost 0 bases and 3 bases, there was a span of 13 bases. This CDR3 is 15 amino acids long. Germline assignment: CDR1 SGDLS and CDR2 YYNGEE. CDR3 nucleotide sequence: TGTGCCAGCAGCGTAGGGGTGGGAACGGTCTACGAGCAGTACTTC. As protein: CASSVGVGTVYEQYF.

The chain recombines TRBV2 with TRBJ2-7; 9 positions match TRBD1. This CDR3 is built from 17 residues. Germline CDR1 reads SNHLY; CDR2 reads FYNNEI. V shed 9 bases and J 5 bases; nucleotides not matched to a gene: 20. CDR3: CASHDPHGTGFGDEQYF. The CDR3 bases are TGTGCCAGTCACGACCCCCACGGGACAGGGTTCGGGGACGAGCAGTACTTC.

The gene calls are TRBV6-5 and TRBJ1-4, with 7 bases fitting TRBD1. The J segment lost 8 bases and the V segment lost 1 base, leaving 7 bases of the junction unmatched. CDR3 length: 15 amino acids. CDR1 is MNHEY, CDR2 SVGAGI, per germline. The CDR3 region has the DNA TGTGCCAGCAGTTACTTAACAGGGGCCGGGGAAAAACTGTTTTTT. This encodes CASSYLTGAGEKLFF.

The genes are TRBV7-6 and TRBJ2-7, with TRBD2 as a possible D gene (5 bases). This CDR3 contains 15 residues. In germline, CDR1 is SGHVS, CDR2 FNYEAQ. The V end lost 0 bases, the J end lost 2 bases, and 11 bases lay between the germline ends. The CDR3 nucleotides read TGTGCCAGCAGCTTAGCCCGGGATCCCACCTACGAGCAGTACTTC. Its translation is CASSLARDPTYEQYF.

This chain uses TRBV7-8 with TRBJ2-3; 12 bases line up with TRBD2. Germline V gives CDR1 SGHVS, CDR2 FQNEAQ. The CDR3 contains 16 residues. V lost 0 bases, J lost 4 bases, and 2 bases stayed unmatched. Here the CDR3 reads CASSLASSGRADTQYF. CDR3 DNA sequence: TGTGCCAGCAGCTTAGCATCTAGCGGGAGGGCAGATACGCAGTATTTT.

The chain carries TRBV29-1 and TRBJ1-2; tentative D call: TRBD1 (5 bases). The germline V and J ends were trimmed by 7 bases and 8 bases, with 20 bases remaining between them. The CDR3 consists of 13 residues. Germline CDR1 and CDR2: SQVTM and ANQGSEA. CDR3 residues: CSDSDTKYGGYTF. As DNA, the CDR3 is TGCAGCGACTCGGACACAAAGTACGGGGGCTACACCTTC.

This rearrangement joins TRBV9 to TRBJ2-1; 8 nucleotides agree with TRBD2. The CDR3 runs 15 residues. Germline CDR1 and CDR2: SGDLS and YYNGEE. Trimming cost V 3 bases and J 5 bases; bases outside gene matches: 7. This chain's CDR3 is CASSAPGGGDNEQFF. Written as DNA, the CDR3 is TGTGCCAGCAGCGCCCCGGGGGGGGGAGACAATGAGCAGTTCTTC.

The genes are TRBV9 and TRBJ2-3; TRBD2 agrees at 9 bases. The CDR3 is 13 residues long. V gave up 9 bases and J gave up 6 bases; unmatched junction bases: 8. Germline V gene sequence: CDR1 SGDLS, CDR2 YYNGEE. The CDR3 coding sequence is TGTGCCAACAGTTTAGCGGGAGTCGATACGCAGTATTTT. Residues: CANSLAGVDTQYF.

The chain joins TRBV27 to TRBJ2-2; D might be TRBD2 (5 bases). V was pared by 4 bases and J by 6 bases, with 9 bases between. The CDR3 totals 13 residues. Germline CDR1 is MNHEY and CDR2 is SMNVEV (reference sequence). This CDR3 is CASSYGIPGELFF. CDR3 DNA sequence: TGTGCCAGCAGTTACGGGATCCCCGGGGAGCTGTTTTTT.

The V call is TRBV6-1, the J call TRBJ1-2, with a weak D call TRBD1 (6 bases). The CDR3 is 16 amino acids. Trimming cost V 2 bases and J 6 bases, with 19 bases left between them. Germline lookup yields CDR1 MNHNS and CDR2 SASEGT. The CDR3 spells CASSERGRGSGNGYTF. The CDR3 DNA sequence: TGTGCCAGCAGTGAAAGGGGCAGGGGCTCGGGTAATGGCTACACCTTC.

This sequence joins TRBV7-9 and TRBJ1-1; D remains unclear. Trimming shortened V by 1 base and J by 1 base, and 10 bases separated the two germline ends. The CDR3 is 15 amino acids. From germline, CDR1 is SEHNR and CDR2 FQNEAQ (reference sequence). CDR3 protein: CASSLESPWNTEAFF. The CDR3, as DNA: TGTGCCAGCAGCTTAGAGTCTCCATGGAACACTGAAGCTTTCTTT.

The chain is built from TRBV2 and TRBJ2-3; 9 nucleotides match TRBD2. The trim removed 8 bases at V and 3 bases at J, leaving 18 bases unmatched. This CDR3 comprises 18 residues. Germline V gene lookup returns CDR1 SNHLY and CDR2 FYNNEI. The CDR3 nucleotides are TGTGCCAGCGGAGTGGATCAGCAGAATAGCGGGAGTACAGATACGCAGTATTTT. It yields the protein CASGVDQQNSGSTDTQYF.

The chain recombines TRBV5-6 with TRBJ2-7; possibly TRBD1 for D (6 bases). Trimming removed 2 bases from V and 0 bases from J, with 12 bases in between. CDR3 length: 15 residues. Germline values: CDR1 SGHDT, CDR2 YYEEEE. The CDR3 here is CASSLDRWSSYEQYF. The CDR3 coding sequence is TGTGCCAGCAGCTTAGACAGGTGGAGCTCCTACGAGCAGTACTTC. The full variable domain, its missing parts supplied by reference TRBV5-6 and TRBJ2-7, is DAGVTQSPTHLIKTRGQQVTLRCSPKSGHDTVSWYQQALGQGPQFIFQYYEEEERQRGNFPDRFSGHQFPNYSSELNVNALLLGDSALYLCASSLDRWSSYEQYFGPGTRLTVT.

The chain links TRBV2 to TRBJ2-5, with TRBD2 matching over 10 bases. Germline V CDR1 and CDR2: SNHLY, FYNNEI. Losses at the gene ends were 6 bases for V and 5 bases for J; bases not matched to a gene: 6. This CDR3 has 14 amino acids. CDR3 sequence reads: CASRLLAGVETQYF. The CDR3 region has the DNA TGTGCCAGCAGACTCCTAGCGGGAGTCGAGACCCAGTACTTC.

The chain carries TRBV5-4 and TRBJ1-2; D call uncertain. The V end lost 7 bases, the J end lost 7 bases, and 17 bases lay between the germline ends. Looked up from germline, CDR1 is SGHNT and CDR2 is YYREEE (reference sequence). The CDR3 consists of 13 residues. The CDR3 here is CASPSDPEGGYTF. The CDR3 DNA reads TGTGCCAGCCCGTCTGACCCTGAGGGTGGCTACACCTTC.

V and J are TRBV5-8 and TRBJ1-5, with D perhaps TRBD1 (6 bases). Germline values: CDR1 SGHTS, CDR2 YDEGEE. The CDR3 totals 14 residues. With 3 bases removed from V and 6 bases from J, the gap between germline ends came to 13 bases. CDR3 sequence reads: CASSSLGGAQPQHF. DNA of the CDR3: TGTGCCAGCAGCTCCCTCGGGGGGGCTCAGCCCCAGCATTTT.

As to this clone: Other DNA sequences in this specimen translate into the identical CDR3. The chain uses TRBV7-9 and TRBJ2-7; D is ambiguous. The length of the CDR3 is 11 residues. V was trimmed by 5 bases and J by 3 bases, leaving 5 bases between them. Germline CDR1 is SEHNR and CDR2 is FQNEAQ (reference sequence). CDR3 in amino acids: CASSPDYEQYF. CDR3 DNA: TGTGCCAGCAGCCCGGACTACGAGCAGTACTTC.

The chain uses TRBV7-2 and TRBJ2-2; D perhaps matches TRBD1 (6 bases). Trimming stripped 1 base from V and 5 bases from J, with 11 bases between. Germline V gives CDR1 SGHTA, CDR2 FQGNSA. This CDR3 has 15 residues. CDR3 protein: CASSLGTAVTGELFF. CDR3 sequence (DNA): TGTGCCAGCAGCTTAGGGACAGCGGTAACCGGGGAGCTGTTTTTT.

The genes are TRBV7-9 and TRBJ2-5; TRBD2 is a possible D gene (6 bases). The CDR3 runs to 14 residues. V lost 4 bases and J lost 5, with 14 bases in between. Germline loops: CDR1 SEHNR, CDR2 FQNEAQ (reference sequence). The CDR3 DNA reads TGTGCCAGCAGCTACGGGGGTACTTTGGAGACCCAGTACTTC. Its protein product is CASSYGGTLETQYF.

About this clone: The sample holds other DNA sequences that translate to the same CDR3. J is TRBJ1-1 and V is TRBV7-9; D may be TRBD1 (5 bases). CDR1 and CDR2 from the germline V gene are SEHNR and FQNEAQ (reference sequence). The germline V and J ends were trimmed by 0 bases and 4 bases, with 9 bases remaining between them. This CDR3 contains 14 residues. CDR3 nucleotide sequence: TGTGCCAGCAGCTTAGCGCCTGGGGGCACTGAAGCTTTCTTT. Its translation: CASSLAPGGTEAFF.

The CDR3 loop reads CASSESGGDREYQETQYF. The CDR3 DNA follows: TGCGCCAGCAGTGAGTCCGGGGGGGACAGGGAGTACCAAGAGACCCAGTACTTC. The chain couples TRBV10-1 to TRBJ2-5, with a tentative D call TRBD1 (9 bases). Germline CDR1 WNHNN, CDR2 SYGVQD (reference sequence). Deletions cut 0 bases from V and 0 bases from J, with 17 bases between. The CDR3 is made up of 18 amino acids.

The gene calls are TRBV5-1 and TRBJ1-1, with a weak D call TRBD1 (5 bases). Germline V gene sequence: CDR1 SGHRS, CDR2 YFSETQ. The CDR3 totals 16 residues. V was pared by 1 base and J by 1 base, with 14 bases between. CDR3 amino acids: CASSLSPRGRNTEAFF. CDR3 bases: TGCGCCAGCAGCTTGTCGCCCCGGGGGAGGAACACTGAAGCTTTCTTT. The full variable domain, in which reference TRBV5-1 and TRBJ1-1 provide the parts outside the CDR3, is KAGVTQTPRYLIKTRGQQVTLSCSPISGHRSVSWYQQTPGQGLQFLFEYFSETQRNKGNFPGRFSGRQFSNSRSEMNVSTLELGDSALYLCASSLSPRGRNTEAFFGQGTRLTVV.